These T cell receptor beta chains were read from a single sample in a study of OX40 agonist ivuxolimab in advanced cancers. The protocol was immunoSEQ multiplex PCR, while the TCRdb copy is restricted to in-frame clones and leaves out a portion. Altogether more than 9,500 clones are present, roughly 80% being singletons, with the ten largest covering just under 9.5%. The input for sequencing was CD4+ or CD8+ T cells sorted from blood, taken in a trial of the OX40 agonist ivuxolimab. The receptors were gathered from an adult with an advanced solid tumor such as melanoma, head and neck, liver or kidney cancer. CDR3s include the opening cysteine and the closing phenylalanine or tryptophan. D genes are given only for firm matches. Not every row has a clone size; where given, it reads once, few, many or a size class.

v_call: TRBV5-1; d_call: .; j_call: TRBJ1-1; clone_size: .; cdr3_aa: CASSLGGDTEAFF; cdr3_nt: TGCGCCAGCAGCTTGGGAGGGGACACTGAAGCTTTCTTT
v_call: TRBV9; d_call: .; j_call: TRBJ2-3; clone_size: .; cdr3_aa: CASSAVGGTDTQYF; cdr3_nt: TGTGCCAGCAGCGCGGTTGGGGGGACAGATACGCAGTATTTT
v_call: TRBV10-1; d_call: .; j_call: TRBJ2-3; clone_size: .; cdr3_aa: CASSSGGFSTDTQYF; cdr3_nt: TGCGCCAGCAGCTCAGGGGGGTTCAGCACAGATACGCAGTATTTT
v_call: TRBV2; d_call: .; j_call: TRBJ2-7; clone_size: .; cdr3_aa: CASSGGLSYEQYF; cdr3_nt: TGTGCCAGCAGTGGGGGCCTATCCTACGAGCAGTACTTC
v_call: TRBV25-1; d_call: .; j_call: TRBJ2-5; clone_size: .; cdr3_aa: CASGRGTQYF; cdr3_nt: TGTGCCAGCGGCCGGGGGACCCAGTACTTC
v_call: TRBV5-4; d_call: TRBD1; j_call: TRBJ2-7; clone_size: few; cdr3_aa: CASSSYEDRRIFYEQYF; cdr3_nt: TGTGCCAGCAGCTCTTATGAGGACAGGCGCATATTCTACGAGCAGTACTTC
v_call: TRBV4-1; d_call: TRBD1; j_call: TRBJ2-7; clone_size: .; cdr3_aa: CASSPGQGMGEQYF; cdr3_nt: TGCGCCAGCAGCCCGGGACAGGGGATGGGCGAGCAGTACTTC
v_call: TRBV5-4; d_call: TRBD1; j_call: TRBJ1-2; clone_size: .; cdr3_aa: CASSTGQAVYGYTF; cdr3_nt: TGTGCCAGCAGCACGGGACAGGCTGTCTATGGCTACACCTTC
v_call: TRBV10-3; d_call: TRBD1; j_call: TRBJ2-7; clone_size: .; cdr3_aa: CAISVDRGSISYEQYF; cdr3_nt: TGTGCCATCAGTGTGGACAGGGGAAGTATCAGCTACGAGCAGTACTTC
v_call: TRBV16; d_call: TRBD2; j_call: TRBJ2-7; clone_size: .; cdr3_aa: CASSPARTSGGYEQYF; cdr3_nt: TGTGCCAGCAGCCCGGCCCGGACTAGCGGGGGCTACGAGCAGTACTTC
v_call: TRBV11-2; d_call: .; j_call: TRBJ1-1; clone_size: .; cdr3_aa: CASSFWRENTEAFF; cdr3_nt: TGTGCCAGCAGCTTCTGGCGGGAGAACACTGAAGCTTTCTTT
v_call: TRBV4-1; d_call: .; j_call: TRBJ2-1; clone_size: .; cdr3_aa: CASSPWDGTRNEQFF; cdr3_nt: TGCGCCAGCAGCCCATGGGACGGGACTCGAAATGAGCAGTTCTTC
v_call: TRBV29-1; d_call: .; j_call: TRBJ1-2; clone_size: .; cdr3_aa: CSVVVGGGYGYTF; cdr3_nt: TGCAGCGTTGTGGTGGGGGGAGGCTATGGCTACACCTTC
v_call: TRBV5-5; d_call: .; j_call: TRBJ2-1; clone_size: .; cdr3_aa: CASSLASYNEQFF; cdr3_nt: TGTGCCAGCAGCTTGGCCTCATACAATGAGCAGTTCTTC
v_call: TRBV7-9; d_call: .; j_call: TRBJ2-7; clone_size: .; cdr3_aa: CASNPVSNPTGEQYF; cdr3_nt: TGTGCCAGCAACCCAGTCTCCAACCCCACGGGGGAGCAGTACTTC
v_call: TRBV6-5; d_call: .; j_call: TRBJ1-1; clone_size: .; cdr3_aa: CASSYGGLNGAFF; cdr3_nt: TGTGCCAGCAGTTACGGGGGGCTTAATGGGGCTTTCTTT
v_call: TRBV5-4; d_call: .; j_call: TRBJ1-2; clone_size: .; cdr3_aa: CASSLVRDGGYTF; cdr3_nt: TGTGCCAGCAGCTTGGTACGGGACGGGGGCTACACCTTC
v_call: TRBV28; d_call: TRBD1; j_call: TRBJ2-7; clone_size: few; cdr3_aa: CASSFNAGTGTDEQYF; cdr3_nt: TGTGCCAGCAGTTTCAATGCCGGGACAGGAACGGACGAGCAGTACTTC
v_call: TRBV4-1; d_call: TRBD1; j_call: TRBJ2-7; clone_size: .; cdr3_aa: CASSLTPGQTYEQYF; cdr3_nt: TGCGCCAGCAGCCTAACCCCGGGACAGACCTACGAGCAGTACTTC
v_call: TRBV5-4; d_call: .; j_call: TRBJ1-1; clone_size: .; cdr3_aa: CASSAGRAEAFF; cdr3_nt: TGTGCCAGCAGCGCCGGCAGGGCTGAAGCTTTCTTT
v_call: TRBV6-5; d_call: .; j_call: TRBJ2-7; clone_size: once; cdr3_aa: CASSYSTGMGEQYF; cdr3_nt: TGTGCCAGCAGTTACTCCACAGGGATGGGAGAGCAGTACTTC
v_call: TRBV11-2; d_call: TRBD2; j_call: TRBJ2-5; clone_size: .; cdr3_aa: CASSFQLERGARQETQYF; cdr3_nt: TGTGCCAGCAGCTTCCAACTAGAGCGGGGGGCCCGCCAAGAGACCCAGTACTTC
v_call: TRBV5-6; d_call: .; j_call: TRBJ1-2; clone_size: .; cdr3_aa: CASSLGVGHYGYTF; cdr3_nt: TGTGCCAGCAGCCTGGGCGTGGGTCACTATGGCTACACCTTC
v_call: TRBV5-5; d_call: .; j_call: TRBJ1-1; clone_size: .; cdr3_aa: CASSLGAGGNTEAFF; cdr3_nt: TGTGCCAGCAGCTTGGGGGCAGGCGGGAACACTGAAGCTTTCTTT
v_call: TRBV27; d_call: .; j_call: TRBJ2-1; clone_size: .; cdr3_aa: CASSLSAGSSTYNEQFF; cdr3_nt: TGTGCCAGCAGTTTATCGGCAGGGTCGAGCACCTACAATGAGCAGTTCTTC
v_call: TRBV5-5; d_call: .; j_call: TRBJ2-2; clone_size: few; cdr3_aa: CASSLSGASNTGELFF; cdr3_nt: TGTGCCAGCAGCTTGTCAGGGGCTTCGAACACCGGGGAGCTGTTTTTT
v_call: TRBV7-9; d_call: TRBD1; j_call: TRBJ1-2; clone_size: .; cdr3_aa: CASSPAGGYGYTF; cdr3_nt: TGTGCCAGCAGCCCCGCAGGGGGGTATGGCTACACCTTC
v_call: TRBV6-1; d_call: .; j_call: TRBJ2-1; clone_size: .; cdr3_aa: CASRLATNEQFF; cdr3_nt: TGTGCCAGCAGATTAGCGACCAATGAGCAGTTCTTC
v_call: TRBV6-1; d_call: TRBD1; j_call: TRBJ2-7; clone_size: .; cdr3_aa: CASSWDRFYEQYF; cdr3_nt: TGTGCCAGCAGCTGGGACAGGTTCTACGAGCAGTACTTC
v_call: TRBV13; d_call: .; j_call: TRBJ1-4; clone_size: .; cdr3_aa: CASSFSGGTTNEKLFF; cdr3_nt: TGTGCCAGCAGCTTCTCGGGGGGAACAACTAATGAAAAACTGTTTTTT
v_call: TRBV7-3; d_call: .; j_call: TRBJ1-2; clone_size: .; cdr3_aa: CASSLNEGHLTGYTF; cdr3_nt: TGCGCCAGCAGCTTAAACGAAGGCCACCTCACGGGCTACACCTTC
v_call: TRBV14; d_call: .; j_call: TRBJ2-7; clone_size: .; cdr3_aa: CASSPRQEASYEQYF; cdr3_nt: TGTGCCAGCAGCCCCCGACAGGAAGCCTCCTACGAGCAGTACTTC
v_call: TRBV7-3; d_call: TRBD1; j_call: TRBJ2-2; clone_size: .; cdr3_aa: CASSQVQTGINTGELFF; cdr3_nt: TGTGCCAGCAGCCAAGTTCAGACAGGGATTAACACCGGGGAGCTGTTTTTT
v_call: TRBV27; d_call: TRBD1; j_call: TRBJ1-6; clone_size: .; cdr3_aa: CASSRGQGVSPLHF; cdr3_nt: TGTGCCAGCAGCCGGGGACAGGGAGTTTCACCCCTCCACTTT
v_call: TRBV13; d_call: .; j_call: TRBJ2-4; clone_size: .; cdr3_aa: CASSSRDRNKNIQYF; cdr3_nt: TGTGCCAGCAGCTCACGCGACAGAAACAAAAACATTCAGTACTTC
v_call: TRBV9; d_call: TRBD1; j_call: TRBJ2-7; clone_size: once; cdr3_aa: CASSAVDRDAYEQYF; cdr3_nt: TGTGCCAGCAGCGCGGTAGACAGGGATGCCTACGAGCAGTACTTC
v_call: TRBV27; d_call: .; j_call: TRBJ1-5; clone_size: .; cdr3_aa: CASSFEGNQPQHF; cdr3_nt: TGTGCCAGCAGTTTTGAGGGCAATCAGCCCCAGCATTTT
v_call: TRBV10-2; d_call: .; j_call: TRBJ1-2; clone_size: .; cdr3_aa: CASSESAEGNYGYTF; cdr3_nt: TGCGCCAGCAGTGAGTCGGCGGAGGGTAACTATGGCTACACCTTC
v_call: TRBV6-1; d_call: TRBD1; j_call: TRBJ2-7; clone_size: .; cdr3_aa: CASRTGTGSPYEQYF; cdr3_nt: TGTGCCAGCAGAACCGGGACAGGGAGTCCCTACGAGCAGTACTTC
v_call: TRBV6-9; d_call: .; j_call: TRBJ2-7; clone_size: .; cdr3_aa: CASSYEGPPYEQYF; cdr3_nt: TGTGCCAGCAGTTACGAGGGGCCCCCCTACGAGCAGTACTTC
v_call: TRBV10-2; d_call: .; j_call: TRBJ2-1; clone_size: .; cdr3_aa: CASSDDRRSYNEQFF; cdr3_nt: TGCGCCAGCAGTGATGACCGTCGCTCCTACAATGAGCAGTTCTTC
v_call: TRBV27; d_call: TRBD2; j_call: TRBJ2-1; clone_size: .; cdr3_aa: CASRSGGETNEQFF; cdr3_nt: TGTGCCAGCCGAAGCGGGGGGGAAACTAATGAGCAGTTCTTC
v_call: TRBV6-6; d_call: .; j_call: TRBJ1-5; clone_size: once; cdr3_aa: CASSYSTADGQPQHF; cdr3_nt: TGTGCCAGCAGTTACTCGACGGCTGACGGTCAGCCCCAGCATTTT
v_call: TRBV19; d_call: .; j_call: TRBJ1-1; clone_size: .; cdr3_aa: CASSPRPLGDRRGFQEAFF; cdr3_nt: TGTGCCAGTAGTCCCAGGCCCCTAGGTGACAGGAGGGGATTTCAGGAAGCTTTCTTT